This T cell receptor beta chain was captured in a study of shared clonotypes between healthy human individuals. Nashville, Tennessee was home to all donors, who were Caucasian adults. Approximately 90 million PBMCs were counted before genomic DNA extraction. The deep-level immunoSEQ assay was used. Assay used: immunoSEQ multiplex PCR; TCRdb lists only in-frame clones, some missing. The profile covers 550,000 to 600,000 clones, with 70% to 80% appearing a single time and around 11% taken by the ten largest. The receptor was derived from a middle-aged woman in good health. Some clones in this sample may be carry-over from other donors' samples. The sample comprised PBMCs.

CDR3 protein: CASTEGPGRNGYTF. As DNA, the CDR3 is TGTGCCAGCACTGAAGGTCCGGGACGGAATGGCTACACCTTC. The chain combines TRBV28 with TRBJ1-2; weak D call: TRBD1 (5 bases). V lost 7 bases to trimming and J lost 6 bases, with 18 bases between them. The CDR3 spans 14 residues. CDR1 is MDHEN, CDR2 SYDVKM, per germline.